The sequence of this T cell receptor beta chain was determined in a study of T cell clonotyping in hematopoietic cell transplantation. General study results and limits: At the given depth, recipient repertoires were over 95% de novo clonotypes. Pathologically expanded recipient clonotypes increased progressively from day 30 to day 180 as diversity fell.

Produced via immunoSEQ multiplex PCR; TCRdb's table is partial and in-frame only. The top ten hold about 2.4% of the sample, which has nearly 9,500 clones, approximately 97% seen once. In the case of this clone: No antigen is known for it.

The CDR3 spans 14 residues. V dropped 6 bases and J dropped 3; count of bases not matched to a gene: 5. CDR1 is SNHLY, CDR2 FYNNEI, per germline. The sequence derives from a male patient aged 60 to 75 who had an allogeneic stem cell transplant from a related donor, so the T cells may come from the graft donor. Some clones in this sample may be carry-over from other donors' samples. The specimen was peripheral blood mononuclear cells, collected 100 days after allogeneic stem cell transplant. The gene calls are TRBV2 and TRBJ1-3, with TRBD1 matching over 7 bases. The CDR3 here is CASRQGSNGNTIYF. CDR3 DNA sequence: TGTGCCAGCAGACAGGGGAGCAATGGAAACACCATATATTTT.